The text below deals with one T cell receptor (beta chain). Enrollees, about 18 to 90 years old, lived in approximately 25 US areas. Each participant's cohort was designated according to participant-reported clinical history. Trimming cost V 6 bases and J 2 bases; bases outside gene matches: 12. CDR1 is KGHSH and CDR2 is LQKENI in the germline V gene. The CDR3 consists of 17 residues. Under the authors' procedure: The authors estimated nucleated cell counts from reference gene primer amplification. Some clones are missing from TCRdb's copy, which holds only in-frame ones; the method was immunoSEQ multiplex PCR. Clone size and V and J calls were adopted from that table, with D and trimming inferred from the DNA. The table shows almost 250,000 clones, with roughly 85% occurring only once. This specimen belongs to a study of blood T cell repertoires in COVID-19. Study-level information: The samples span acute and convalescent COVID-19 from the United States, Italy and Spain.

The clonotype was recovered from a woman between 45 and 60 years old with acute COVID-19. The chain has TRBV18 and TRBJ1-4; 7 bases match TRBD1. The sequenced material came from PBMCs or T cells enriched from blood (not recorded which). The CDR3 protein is CASSPGQRIGTNEKLFF. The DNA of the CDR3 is TGTGCCAGCTCGCCGGGACAGCGAATTGGGACTAATGAAAAACTGTTTTTT.